Presented here are 7 T cell receptor beta chains from one specimen sequenced in a study of blood T cells in healthy people across ages. Primers used in a second PCR of roughly 6 to 11 cycles were a sample-barcoded 5' primer and a J-beta primer mix. A single record per CDR3 protein comes from TCRdb applying MiXCR to the 5' RACE reads. The table includes around 580,000 distinct CDR3 sequences, around half detected once. Sequencing was done on a sample of blood. These receptors were taken from a man aged 80 or over in good health.

This clonotype came up many times. The gene calls are TRBV7-2 and TRBJ1-2; D is ambiguous. Between the trimmed V and J ends, which lost 5 bases and 4 bases, there was a span of 17 bases. There are 15 residues in the CDR3. The germline gives CDR1 SGHTA, CDR2 FQGNSA. CDR3 coding DNA: TGTGCCAGCAGCCCCATCCGCGCAGCCAGCTATGGCTACACCTTC. Its translation is CASSPIRAASYGYTF.

The table lists this clonotype with a few counts. This chain connects TRBV7-2 to TRBJ2-5; D perhaps matches TRBD2 (6 bases). Germline-derived CDR1 and CDR2 are SGHTA and FQGNSA. The CDR3 has 13 residues. V was pared by 1 base and J by 7 bases, with 10 bases between. This CDR3 reads CASSLGGEGTQYF. In nucleotides, the CDR3 is TGTGCCAGCAGCTTAGGGGGGGAAGGGACCCAGTACTTC. The full variable domain, completed using reference TRBV7-2 and TRBJ2-5, is GAGVSQSPSNKVTEKGKDVELRCDPISGHTALYWYRQSLGQGLEFLIYFQGNSAPDKSGLPSDRFSAERTGGSVSTLTIQRTQQEDSAVYLCASSLGGEGTQYFGPGTRLLVL.

The CDR3 region is CASSSVIGGAEQFF. The CDR3 DNA reads TGTGCCAGCAGCTCCGTCATTGGGGGTGCTGAGCAGTTCTTC. The chain employs TRBV11-2 and TRBJ2-1; tentatively, D is TRBD1 or TRBD2 (5 bases each). This CDR3 is built from 14 residues. The V and J ends lost 4 bases and 9 bases respectively, with 16 bases between them. CDR1 and CDR2 from the germline V gene are SGHAT and FQNNGV. Full variable domain (rest looked up from reference TRBV11-2 and TRBJ2-1): EAGVAQSPRYKIIEKRQSVAFWCNPISGHATLYWYQQILGQGPKLLIQFQNNGVVDDSQLPKDRFSAERLKGVDSTLKIQPAKLEDSAVYLCASSSVIGGAEQFFGPGTRLTVL.

This clonotype was found once. This chain uses TRBV5-1 with TRBJ2-1, with 10 bases aligning to TRBD2. There are 18 residues in the CDR3. J gave up 8 bases and V 3 bases, and 17 bases lay outside the gene matches. Germline CDR1 reads SGHRS; CDR2 reads YFSETQ. This CDR3 is CASSSARTSGPSTDEQFF. The CDR3 nucleotides read TGCGCCAGCAGCTCTGCCCGGACTAGCGGACCTTCTACCGATGAGCAGTTCTTC.

This clonotype turned up a few times. The chain carries TRBV5-1 and TRBJ2-1; TRBD2 matches at 9 bases. CDR1 is SGHRS, CDR2 YFSETQ, per germline. The V and J ends lost 0 bases and 9 bases, in that order; junction bases with no gene match: 7. This CDR3 has 15 amino acids. The CDR3 DNA sequence: TGCGCCAGCAGCTTGGCTAGCGGGGTCTCGGGTGAGCAGTTCTTC. Translating gives CASSLASGVSGEQFF.

V is TRBV27 and J is TRBJ1-2; D remains unclear. V lost 6 bases to trimming and J lost 0 bases, with 8 bases between them. CDR3 length equals 13 residues. Germline V gene lookup returns CDR1 MNHEY and CDR2 SMNVEV (reference sequence). The CDR3 DNA reads as TGTGCCAGCAGGGGTGGATCTAACTATGGCTACACCTTC. This gives the protein CASRGGSNYGYTF.

This chain joins TRBV7-9 and TRBJ2-4; D might be TRBD2 (5 bases). This CDR3 comprises 14 residues. The V end lost 6 bases, the J end lost 9 bases, and 18 bases lay between the germline ends. CDR1 and CDR2 from the germline V gene are SEHNR and FQNEAQ (reference sequence). The CDR3 is CASSSGGGNSIQYF. The CDR3 DNA reads TGTGCCAGCAGTTCCGGAGGTGGCAATAGCATTCAGTACTTC.